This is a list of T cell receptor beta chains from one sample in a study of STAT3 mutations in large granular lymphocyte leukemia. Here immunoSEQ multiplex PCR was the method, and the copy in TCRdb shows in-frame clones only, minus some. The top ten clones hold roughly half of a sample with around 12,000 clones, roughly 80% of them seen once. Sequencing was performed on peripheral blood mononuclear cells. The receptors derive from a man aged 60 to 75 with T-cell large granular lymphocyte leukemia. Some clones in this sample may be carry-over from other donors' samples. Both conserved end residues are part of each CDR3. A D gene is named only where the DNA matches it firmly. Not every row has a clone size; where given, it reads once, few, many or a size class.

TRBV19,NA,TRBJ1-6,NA,CASSIPTGSRNSPLHF
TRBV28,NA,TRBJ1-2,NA,CASSWRGADGYTF
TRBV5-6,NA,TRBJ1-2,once,CASSPFPGFNYGYTF
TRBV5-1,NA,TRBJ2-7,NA,CASSWRDGAYEQYF
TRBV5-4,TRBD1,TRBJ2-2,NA,CASRERTGTNTGELFF
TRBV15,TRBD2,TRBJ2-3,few,CATSGRLAGGTDTQYF
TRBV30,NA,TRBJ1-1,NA,CAWGPGQRNTEAFF
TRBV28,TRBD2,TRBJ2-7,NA,CASISTSGYDYEQYF
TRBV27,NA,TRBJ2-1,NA,CASSYRMYNSYNEQFF
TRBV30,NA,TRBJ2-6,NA,CAWSRQFSGANVLTF
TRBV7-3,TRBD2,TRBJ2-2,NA,CASSRAGAFNTGELFF
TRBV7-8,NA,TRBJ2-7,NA,CASSPLGVPYEQYF
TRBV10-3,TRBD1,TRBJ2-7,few,CAISEPGQGWYEQYF
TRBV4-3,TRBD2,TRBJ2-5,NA,CASSQDSGRGGETQYF
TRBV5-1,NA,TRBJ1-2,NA,CASEQGGGSGYTF
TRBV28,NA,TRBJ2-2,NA,CASGRSAGANTGELFF